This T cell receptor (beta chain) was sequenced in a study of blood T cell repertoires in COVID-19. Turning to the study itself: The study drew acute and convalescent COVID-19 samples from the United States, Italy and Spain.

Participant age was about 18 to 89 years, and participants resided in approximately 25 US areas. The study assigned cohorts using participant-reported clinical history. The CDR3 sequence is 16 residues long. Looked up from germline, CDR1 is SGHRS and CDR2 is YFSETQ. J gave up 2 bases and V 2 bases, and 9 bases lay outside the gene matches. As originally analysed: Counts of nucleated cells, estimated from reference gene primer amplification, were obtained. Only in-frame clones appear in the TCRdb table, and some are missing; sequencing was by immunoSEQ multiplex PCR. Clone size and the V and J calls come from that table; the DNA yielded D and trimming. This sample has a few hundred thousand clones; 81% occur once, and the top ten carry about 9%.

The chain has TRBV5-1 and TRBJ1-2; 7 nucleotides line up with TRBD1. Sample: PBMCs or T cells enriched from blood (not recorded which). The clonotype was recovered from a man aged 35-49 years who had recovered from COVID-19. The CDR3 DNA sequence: TGCGCCAGCAGCTTTCAACCGGGACAGCGGAACTATGGCTACACCTTC. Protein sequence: CASSFQPGQRNYGYTF.